The entry below describes one T cell receptor beta chain. Authors' processing steps: Estimates of nucleated cell counts were drawn from the amplification of reference gene primers. Profiled with immunoSEQ multiplex PCR; TCRdb holds only in-frame clones, not every one. V and J calls and clone size are given by that table; D and trimming were obtained from the DNA. The table has some 120,000 clones, 88% seen once; the top ten hold over 1.5%. With 3 bases removed from V and 2 bases from J, the gap between germline ends came to 13 bases. Germline V gene data show CDR1 as LGHDT and CDR2 as YNNKEL (reference sequence). The CDR3 is made up of 15 amino acids. These data come from a study of blood T cell repertoires in COVID-19. Across the study: Samples came from the United States, Italy and Spain, spanning acute and convalescent COVID-19. T cells, B-cell-depleted T cells, or PBMCs supplied cDNA or gDNA.

The V call is TRBV3-1 (or the pseudogene TRBV3-2), the J call TRBJ2-5; D unclear. Sequencing was carried out using peripheral blood. The sequence derives from a human donor in a cohort sampled during active COVID-19. Written as DNA, the CDR3 is TGTGCCAGCAGCCACCCAGTCGAGACACAAGAGACCCAGTACTTC. Its translation is CASSHPVETQETQYF.